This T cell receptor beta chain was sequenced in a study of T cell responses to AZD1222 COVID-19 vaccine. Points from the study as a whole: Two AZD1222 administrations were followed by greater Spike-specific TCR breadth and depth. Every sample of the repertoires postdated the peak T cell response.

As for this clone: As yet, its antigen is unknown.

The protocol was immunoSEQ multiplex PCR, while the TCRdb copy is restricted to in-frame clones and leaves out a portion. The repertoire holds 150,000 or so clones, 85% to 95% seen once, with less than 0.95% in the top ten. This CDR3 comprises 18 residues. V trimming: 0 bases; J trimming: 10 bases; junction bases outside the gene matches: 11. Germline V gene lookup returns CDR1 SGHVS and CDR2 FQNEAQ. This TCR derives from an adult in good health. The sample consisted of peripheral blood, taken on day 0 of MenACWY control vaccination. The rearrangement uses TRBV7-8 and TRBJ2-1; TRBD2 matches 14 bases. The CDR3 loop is CASSLAPGTSGSWAEQFF. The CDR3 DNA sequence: TGTGCCAGCAGCTTAGCCCCCGGGACTAGCGGGAGTTGGGCGGAGCAGTTCTTC. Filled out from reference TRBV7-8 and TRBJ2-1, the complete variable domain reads GAGVSQSPRYKVAKRGQDVALRCDPISGHVSLFWYQQALGQGPEFLTYFQNEAQLDKSGLPSDRFFAERPEGSVSTLKIQRTQQEDSAVYLCASSLAPGTSGSWAEQFFGPGTRLTVL.